The present entry profiles one T cell receptor beta chain with its context. The antigen remains unidentified. Full-length variable regions came from constant-region reverse primers plus semi-nested Nested Universal Primer A PCR. TCRdb reanalysed the 5' RACE reads using MiXCR and keeps one entry per CDR3 protein. Here the sample spans roughly 56,000 distinct CDR3 sequences, about 31% being singletons. Looked up from germline, CDR1 is DFQATT and CDR2 is SNEGSKA (reference sequence). The CDR3 is 13 amino acids. Deletions cut 2 bases from V and 5 bases from J, with 12 bases between. Overall study results and limits: Tumor memory CD4+ T cell TCR gene usage was found to cluster with blood and lymph node memory CD4+ cells and with lymph node naive CD4+ cells. Tumor Tregs overlapped most with tumor, then blood, naive CD4+ cells.

The source is a female donor with breast cancer. The chain employs TRBV20-1 and TRBJ2-5; D is undetermined. Sequencing was done on a sample of tumor-infiltrating naive CD4+ T cells sorted from the breast tumor. The subset: naive CD4+ T cells, CD4+CD45RA+CD25-. The CDR3 sequence: CSARPGSMETQYF. In DNA, the CDR3 is TGCAGTGCTAGACCCGGGTCGATGGAGACCCAGTACTTC.